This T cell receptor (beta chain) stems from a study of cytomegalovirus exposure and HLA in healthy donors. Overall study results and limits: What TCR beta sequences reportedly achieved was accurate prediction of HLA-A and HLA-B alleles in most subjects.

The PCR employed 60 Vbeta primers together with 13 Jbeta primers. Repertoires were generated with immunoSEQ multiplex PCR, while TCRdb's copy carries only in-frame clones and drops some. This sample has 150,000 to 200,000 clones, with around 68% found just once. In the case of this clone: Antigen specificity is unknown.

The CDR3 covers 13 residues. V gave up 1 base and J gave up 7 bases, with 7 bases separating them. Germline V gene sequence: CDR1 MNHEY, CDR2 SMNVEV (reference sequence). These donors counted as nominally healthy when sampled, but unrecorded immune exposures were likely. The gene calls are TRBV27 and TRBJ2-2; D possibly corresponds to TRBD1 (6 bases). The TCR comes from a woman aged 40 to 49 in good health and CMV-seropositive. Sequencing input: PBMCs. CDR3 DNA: TGTGCCAGCAGTTTATACAGGGACGGGGAGCTGTTTTTT. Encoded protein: CASSLYRDGELFF.